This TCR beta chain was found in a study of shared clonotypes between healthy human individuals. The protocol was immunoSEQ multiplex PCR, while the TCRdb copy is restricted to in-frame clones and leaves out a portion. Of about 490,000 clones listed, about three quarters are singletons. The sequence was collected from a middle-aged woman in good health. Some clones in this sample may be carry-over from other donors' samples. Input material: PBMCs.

CDR3 amino acids: CASSRDGYEQYF. For the CDR3, the DNA is TGTGCCAGCAGCCGGGACGGCTACGAGCAGTACTTC. V is TRBV6-5 and J is TRBJ2-7; perhaps D is TRBD1 or TRBD2 (5 bases each). The length of the CDR3 is 12 residues. Trimming stripped 6 bases from V and 3 bases from J, with 9 bases between. The germline CDR1 and CDR2 sequences are MNHEY and SVGAGI.